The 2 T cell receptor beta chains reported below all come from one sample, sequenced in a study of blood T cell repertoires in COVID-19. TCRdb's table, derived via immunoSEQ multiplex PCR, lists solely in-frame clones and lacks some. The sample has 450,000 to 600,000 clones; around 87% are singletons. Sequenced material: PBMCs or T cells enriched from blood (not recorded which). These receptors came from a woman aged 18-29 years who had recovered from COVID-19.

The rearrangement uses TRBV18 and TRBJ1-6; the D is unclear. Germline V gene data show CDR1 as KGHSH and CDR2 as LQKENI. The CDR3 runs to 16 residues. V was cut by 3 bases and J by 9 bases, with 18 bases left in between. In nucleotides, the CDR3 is TGTGCCAGCTCACCCAAGGGAGAAAAAGAGGGTTCACCCCTCCACTTT. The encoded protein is CASSPKGEKEGSPLHF.

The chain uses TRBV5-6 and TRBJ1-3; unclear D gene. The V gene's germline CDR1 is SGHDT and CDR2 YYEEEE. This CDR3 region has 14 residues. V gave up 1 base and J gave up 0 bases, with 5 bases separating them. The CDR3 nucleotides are TGTGCCAGCAGCTTGCTCTACTCTGGAAACACCATATATTTT. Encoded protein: CASSLLYSGNTIYF.